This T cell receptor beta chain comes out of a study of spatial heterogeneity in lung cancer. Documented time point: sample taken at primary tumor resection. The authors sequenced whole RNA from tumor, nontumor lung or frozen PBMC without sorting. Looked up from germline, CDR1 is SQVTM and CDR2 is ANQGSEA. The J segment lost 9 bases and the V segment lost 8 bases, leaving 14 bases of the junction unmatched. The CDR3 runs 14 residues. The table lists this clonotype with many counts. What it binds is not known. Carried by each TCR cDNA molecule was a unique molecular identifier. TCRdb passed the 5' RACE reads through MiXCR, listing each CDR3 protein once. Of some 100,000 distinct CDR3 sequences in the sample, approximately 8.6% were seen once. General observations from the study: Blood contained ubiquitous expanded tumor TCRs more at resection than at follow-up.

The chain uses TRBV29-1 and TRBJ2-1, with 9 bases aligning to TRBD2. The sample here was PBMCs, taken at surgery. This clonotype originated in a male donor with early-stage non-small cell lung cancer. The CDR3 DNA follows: TGCAGCCTCGCGGCCGGGACTAGCCGGGGTGAGCAGTTCTTC. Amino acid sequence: CSLAAGTSRGEQFF.